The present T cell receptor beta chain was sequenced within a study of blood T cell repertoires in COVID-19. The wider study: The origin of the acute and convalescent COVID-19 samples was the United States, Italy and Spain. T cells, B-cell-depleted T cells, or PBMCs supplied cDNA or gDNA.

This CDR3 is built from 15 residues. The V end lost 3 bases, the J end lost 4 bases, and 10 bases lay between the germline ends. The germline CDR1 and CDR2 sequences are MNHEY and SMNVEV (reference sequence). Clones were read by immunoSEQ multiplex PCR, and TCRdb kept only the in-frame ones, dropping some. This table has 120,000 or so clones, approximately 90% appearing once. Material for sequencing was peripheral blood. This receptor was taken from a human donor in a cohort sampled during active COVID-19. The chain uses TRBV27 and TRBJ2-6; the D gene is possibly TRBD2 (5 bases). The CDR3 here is CASSFEGSGANVLTF. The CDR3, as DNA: TGTGCCAGCAGTTTCGAGGGCTCCGGGGCCAACGTCCTGACTTTC.